This is a list of T cell receptor beta chains from one sample in a study of T cell responses to AZD1222 COVID-19 vaccine. Some clones are missing from TCRdb's copy, which holds only in-frame ones; the method was immunoSEQ multiplex PCR. The profile shows about 140,000 clones, about 90% of them singletons. Material: peripheral blood, obtained 28 days after the second AZD1222 dose. These receptors were obtained from an adult who received the AZD1222 COVID-19 vaccine. Each CDR3 is given with its conserved first and last residue. D genes are given only for firm matches. Clone size is given for some rows only: seen once, a few or many times, or a class if the clone is expanded.

J	V	D	size	CDR3	DNA
TRBJ2-7	TRBV27	-	-	CASSSRRSYEQYF	TGTGCCAGCAGTTCACGGCGGTCCTACGAGCAGTACTTC
TRBJ2-5	TRBV5-5	TRBD1	-	CASSPMTGGRETQYF	TGTGCCAGCAGCCCGATGACAGGGGGCCGGGAGACCCAGTACTTC
TRBJ2-4	TRBV6-5	TRBD2	-	CASSYSQREMGNIQYF	TGTGCCAGCAGTTACTCCCAGCGGGAGATGGGAAACATTCAGTACTTC
TRBJ2-1	TRBV9	TRBD1	-	CASSAKVGGQFYNEQFF	TGTGCCAGCAGCGCCAAAGTAGGGGGACAGTTTTACAATGAGCAGTTCTTC
TRBJ2-5	TRBV28	-	-	CASSLYGKGGETQYF	TGTGCCAGCAGTTTATATGGGAAAGGGGGAGAGACCCAGTACTTC
TRBJ1-1	TRBV28	-	-	CASSIWQMNTEAFF	TGTGCCAGCAGTATATGGCAGATGAACACTGAAGCTTTCTTT
TRBJ1-2	TRBV29-1	-	once	CSVLTVNYGYTF	TGCAGCGTGTTGACGGTGAACTATGGCTACACCTTC
TRBJ1-5	TRBV6-5	-	-	CASKSRVNQPQHF	TGTGCCAGCAAGTCAAGGGTCAATCAGCCCCAGCATTTT
TRBJ2-2	TRBV19	-	-	CASSIAYDTMGTGELFF	TGTGCCAGTAGTATAGCCTACGACACAATGGGGACCGGGGAGCTGTTTTTT
TRBJ2-5	TRBV3-1/TRBV3-2	-	-	CASSLGGTQYF	TGTGCCAGCAGCCTAGGGGGGACCCAGTACTTC
TRBJ2-1	TRBV7-3	-	-	CASSLYGQGGIKFF	TGTGCCAGCAGCTTATATGGCCAGGGGGGAATAAAGTTCTTC